The clone carrying this T cell receptor beta chain was detected a few times. The total RNA was obtained from whole blood that was not fractionated. The sample originates from a study of human T cells and chemical hapten exposure. Study as a whole: Per-sample TCR yield variability stemmed mainly from small pooled library volume differences.

The CDR3 totals 15 residues. Trimming left V 0 bases short and J 0 bases short, with 9 bases between. Germline V gene sequence: CDR1 SGHRS, CDR2 YFSETQ. The library gave individual cDNA molecules unique molecular identifiers. Each CDR3 protein is one row after TCRdb ran MiXCR on the 5' RACE reads. The repertoire holds about 120,000 distinct CDR3 sequences, with approximately 19% as singletons. V is TRBV5-1 and J is TRBJ1-1; a possible D gene is TRBD1 (5 bases). The sequence came from a human donor in good health. CDR3 region: CASSLDRGLNTEAFF. CDR3 coding DNA: TGCGCCAGCAGCTTGGATAGGGGTCTGAACACTGAAGCTTTCTTT.